The rows below give T cell receptor beta chains drawn from one sample of a study of identical twins. From the 5' RACE reads, TCRdb called clonotypes with MiXCR, one entry per CDR3 protein. Seen here are about 700,000 distinct CDR3 sequences, around 8.3% observed once, and the top ten hold 0.75% to 1%. The sample also formed part of further work on yellow fever vaccine responses in identical twins.

The sequencing input was PBMCs. The receptors come from a woman aged 18 to 35 in good health. The CDR3 runs from the conserved cysteine through the conserved F or W. D genes are given only for firm matches. Only some rows state a clone size, as once, few, many or a class for expanded clones.

TRBV2,TRBD2,.,TRBJ2-1,TGTGCCAGCAGTGAAAGGACTAGCGGGTCACATGAGCAGTTCTTC,CASSERTSGSHEQFF
TRBV5-1,.,many,TRBJ1-1,TGCGCCAGCAGCTTGACGGGAGGGATGAACACTGAAGCTTTCTTT,CASSLTGGMNTEAFF
TRBV7-9,.,.,TRBJ2-7,TGTGCCAGCAGCTTAACCGACGGAACCTACGAGCAGTACTTC,CASSLTDGTYEQYF
TRBV15,TRBD1,few,TRBJ1-2,TGTGCCACTGCGACAGGGAAAGGCTATGGCTACACCTTC,CATATGKGYGYTF
TRBV7-6,TRBD1,few,TRBJ2-5,TGTGCCACCTCGGGACAGGGGTCTGAGACCCAGTACTTC,CATSGQGSETQYF
TRBV25-1,TRBD1,.,TRBJ2-1,TGTGCCAGCAGTGAATACCCGGGACAGGGGTTGGATGAGCAGTTCTTC,CASSEYPGQGLDEQFF
TRBV7-2,.,.,TRBJ2-3,TGTGCCAGCAGCTTAGGGGCGCCAAATACGCAGTATTTT,CASSLGAPNTQYF
TRBV27,.,few,TRBJ2-3,TGTGCCAGCAGTTTTCTGGAAGATACGCAGTATTTT,CASSFLEDTQYF
TRBV29-1,.,.,TRBJ2-5,TGCAGCGTTGATAGTGGGTTGCAAGAGACCCAGTACTTC,CSVDSGLQETQYF
TRBV6-5,TRBD2,many,TRBJ2-1,TGTGCCAGCAGTTATACTAGCGGTTTATTCAATGAGCAGTTCTTC,CASSYTSGLFNEQFF
TRBV7-9,TRBD2,.,TRBJ2-1,TGTGCCAGCAGCTTAAGCCGACTAGCGGGAGACGGCAATGAGCAGTTCTTC,CASSLSRLAGDGNEQFF
TRBV20-1,.,few,TRBJ2-1,TGCAGTGCTAGGCCCGGCAGCTACAATGAGCAGTTCTTC,CSARPGSYNEQFF
TRBV30,TRBD1,.,TRBJ1-1,TGTGCCTGGAGGTGGGGACAGCCCGGCACTGAAGCTTTCTTT,CAWRWGQPGTEAFF
TRBV6-2/TRBV6-3,TRBD2,.,TRBJ2-7,TGTGCCAGCAGAAAGGGAGCGGGATTCCCCTACGAGCAGTACTTC,CASRKGAGFPYEQYF
TRBV29-1,TRBD2,many,TRBJ2-7,TGCAGCGCTAGCGGGCCGACCTACGAGCAGTACTTC,CSASGPTYEQYF
TRBV5-1,.,.,TRBJ2-1,TGCGCCAGCAGCTTTCGGACCGGGGCCAATGAGCAGTTCTTC,CASSFRTGANEQFF
TRBV12-3/TRBV12-4,TRBD2,many,TRBJ2-3,TGTGCCAGCAGCCTCGAACGACTAGCGGGAGGTGTTGGCACGCAGTATTTT,CASSLERLAGGVGTQYF
TRBV6-1,TRBD1,many,TRBJ1-1,TGTGCCAGCAGCCGGGACAGGGGGAACACTGAAGCTTTCTTT,CASSRDRGNTEAFF
TRBV7-8,.,few,TRBJ2-1,TGTGCCAGCAGCTTAGCTGTTGGGGGAAAAGGGAACAATGAGCAGTTCTTC,CASSLAVGGKGNNEQFF
TRBV7-6,.,.,TRBJ2-7,TGTGCCAGCAGCTTAGAAGCGGGCGCCGGCCTCTCCTACGAGCAGTACTTC,CASSLEAGAGLSYEQYF